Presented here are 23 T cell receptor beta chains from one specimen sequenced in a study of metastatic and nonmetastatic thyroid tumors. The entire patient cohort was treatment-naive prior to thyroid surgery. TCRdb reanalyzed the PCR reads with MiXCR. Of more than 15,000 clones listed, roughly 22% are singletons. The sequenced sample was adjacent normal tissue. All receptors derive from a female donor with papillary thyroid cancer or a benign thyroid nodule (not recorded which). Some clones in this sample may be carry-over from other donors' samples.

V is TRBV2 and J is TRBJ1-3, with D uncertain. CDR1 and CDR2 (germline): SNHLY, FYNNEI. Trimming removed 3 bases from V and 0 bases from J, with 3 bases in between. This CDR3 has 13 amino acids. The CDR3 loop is CASSDNSGNTIYF. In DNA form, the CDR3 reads TGTGCCAGCAGTGACAACTCTGGAAACACCATATATTTT.

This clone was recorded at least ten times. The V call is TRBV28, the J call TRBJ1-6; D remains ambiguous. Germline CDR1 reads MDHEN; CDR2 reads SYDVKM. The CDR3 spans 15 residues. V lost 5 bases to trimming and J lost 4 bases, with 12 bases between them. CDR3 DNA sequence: TGTGCCAGCAGTACCGGGCCCGTTTATAATTCACCCCTCCACTTT. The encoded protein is CASSTGPVYNSPLHF.

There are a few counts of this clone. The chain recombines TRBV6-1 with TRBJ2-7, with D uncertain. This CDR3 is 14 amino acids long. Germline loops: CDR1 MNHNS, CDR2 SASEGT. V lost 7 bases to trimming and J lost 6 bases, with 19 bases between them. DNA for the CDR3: TGTGCCAGCACCTCCATAGGACGGCAGCGCGAGCAGTACTTC. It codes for CASTSIGRQREQYF.

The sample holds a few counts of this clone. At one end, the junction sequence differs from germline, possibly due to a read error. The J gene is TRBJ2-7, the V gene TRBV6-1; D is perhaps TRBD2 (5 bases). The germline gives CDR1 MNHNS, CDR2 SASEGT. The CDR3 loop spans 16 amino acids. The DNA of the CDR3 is TGTGCCACCCACCGGCATGGAGGCGCAAGGTCCTACGATCAGTACTTC. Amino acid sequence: CATHRHGGARSYDQYF.

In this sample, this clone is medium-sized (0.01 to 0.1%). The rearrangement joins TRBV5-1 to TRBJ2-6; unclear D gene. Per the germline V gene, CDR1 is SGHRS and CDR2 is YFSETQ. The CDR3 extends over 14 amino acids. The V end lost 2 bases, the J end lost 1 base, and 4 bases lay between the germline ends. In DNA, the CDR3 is TGCGCCAGCAGCTTCTGGTCTGGGGCCAACGTCCTGACTTTC. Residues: CASSFWSGANVLTF.

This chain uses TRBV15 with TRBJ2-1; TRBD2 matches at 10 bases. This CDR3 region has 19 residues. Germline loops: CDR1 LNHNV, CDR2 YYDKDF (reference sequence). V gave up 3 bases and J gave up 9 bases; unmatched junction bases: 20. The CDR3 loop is CATSRYFQREGLKGLEQFF. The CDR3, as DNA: TGTGCCACCAGCAGGTATTTTCAGCGGGAGGGCCTGAAAGGCCTTGAGCAGTTCTTC.

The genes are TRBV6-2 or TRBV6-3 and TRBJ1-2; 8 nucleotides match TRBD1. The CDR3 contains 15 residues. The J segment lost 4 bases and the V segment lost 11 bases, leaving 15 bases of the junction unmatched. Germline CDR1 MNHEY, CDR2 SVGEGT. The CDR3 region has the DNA TGTGCCGCGGGCCCCTGGACAGGGCAATTCTATGGCTACACCTTC. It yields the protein CAAGPWTGQFYGYTF.

The CDR3 region is CASSLRAGGSTEAFF. CDR3 DNA sequence: TGCGCCAGCAGCTTGAGGGCAGGGGGATCCACTGAAGCTTTCTTT. V usage is TRBV5-1 and J usage is TRBJ1-1; 7 nucleotides line up with TRBD1. Germline assignment: CDR1 SGHRS and CDR2 YFSETQ. CDR3 size: 15 residues. J was trimmed by 4 bases and V by 1 base; bases with no gene match: 7.

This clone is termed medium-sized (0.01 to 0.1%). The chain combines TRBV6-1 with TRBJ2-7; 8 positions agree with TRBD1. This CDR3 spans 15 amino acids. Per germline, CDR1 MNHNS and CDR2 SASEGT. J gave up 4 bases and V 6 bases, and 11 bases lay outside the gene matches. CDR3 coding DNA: TGTGCCAGCAGCCACAGCCAGGGGGCTTTATACGAGCAGTACTTC. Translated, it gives CASSHSQGALYEQYF.

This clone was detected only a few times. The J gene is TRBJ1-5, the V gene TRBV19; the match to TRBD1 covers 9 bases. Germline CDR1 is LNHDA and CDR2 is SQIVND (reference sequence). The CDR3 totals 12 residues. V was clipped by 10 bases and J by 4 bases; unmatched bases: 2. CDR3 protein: CAIGTGNQPQHF. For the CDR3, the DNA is TGTGCCATCGGGACAGGGAATCAGCCCCAGCATTTT.

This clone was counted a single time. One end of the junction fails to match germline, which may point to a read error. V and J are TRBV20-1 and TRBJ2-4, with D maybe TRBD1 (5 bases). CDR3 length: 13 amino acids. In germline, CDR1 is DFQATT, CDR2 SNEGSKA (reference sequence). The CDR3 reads CSARGTGKTIQYF. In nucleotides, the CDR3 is TGCAGTGCTAGGGGTACAGGCAAAACCATTCAGTACTTC.

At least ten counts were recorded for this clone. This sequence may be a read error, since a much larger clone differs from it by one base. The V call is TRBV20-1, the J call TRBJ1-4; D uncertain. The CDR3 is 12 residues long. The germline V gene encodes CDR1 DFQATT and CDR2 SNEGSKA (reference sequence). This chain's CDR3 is CSAKSTNEKLLF. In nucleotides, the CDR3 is TGCAGTGCCAAGTCTACGAATGAAAAACTGCTTTTT.

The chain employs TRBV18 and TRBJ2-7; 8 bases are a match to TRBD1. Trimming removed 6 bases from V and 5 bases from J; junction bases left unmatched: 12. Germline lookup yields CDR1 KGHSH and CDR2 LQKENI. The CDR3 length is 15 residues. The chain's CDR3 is CASSPDSQGGHEQYF. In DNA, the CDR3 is TGTGCCAGCTCTCCAGATTCACAGGGGGGACACGAGCAGTACTTC.

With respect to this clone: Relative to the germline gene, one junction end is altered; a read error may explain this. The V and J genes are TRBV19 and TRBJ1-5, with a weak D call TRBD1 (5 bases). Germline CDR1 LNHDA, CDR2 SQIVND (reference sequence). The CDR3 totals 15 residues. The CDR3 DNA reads TGTGCCAGTAGTATGGGGGGAGAGCGTGAACAGCCCCATCATTTT. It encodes CASSMGGEREQPHHF.

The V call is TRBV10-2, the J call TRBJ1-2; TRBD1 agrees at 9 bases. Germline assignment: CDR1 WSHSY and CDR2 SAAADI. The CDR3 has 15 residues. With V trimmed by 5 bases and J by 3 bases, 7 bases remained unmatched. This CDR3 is CASSRMTGGYYGYTF. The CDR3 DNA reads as TGCGCCAGCAGTCGCATGACAGGGGGGTACTATGGCTACACCTTC.

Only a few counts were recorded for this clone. The CDR3 DNA reads as TGTGCCAGCAGTTTAGGGACAGTTTCCTACGAGCAGTACTTC. Its translation is CASSLGTVSYEQYF. V and J are TRBV12-3 or TRBV12-4 and TRBJ2-7, with a weak D call TRBD1 (6 bases). Between the trimmed V and J ends, which lost 1 base and 1 base, there was a span of 8 bases. This CDR3 comprises 14 residues.

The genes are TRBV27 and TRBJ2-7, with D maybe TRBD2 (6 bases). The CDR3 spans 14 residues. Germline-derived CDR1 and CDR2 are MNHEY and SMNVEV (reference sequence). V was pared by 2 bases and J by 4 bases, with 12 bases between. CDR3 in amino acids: CASSLRGITYEQYF. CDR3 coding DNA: TGTGCCAGCAGTTTACGGGGGATCACGTACGAGCAGTACTTC.

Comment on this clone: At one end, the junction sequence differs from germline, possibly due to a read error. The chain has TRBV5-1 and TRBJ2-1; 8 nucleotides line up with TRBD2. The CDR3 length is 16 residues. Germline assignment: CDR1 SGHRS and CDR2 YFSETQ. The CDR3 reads CAISPSGLVLGNGQFF. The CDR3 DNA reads TGCGCCATCAGCCCATCGGGACTAGTTTTGGGTAATGGGCAGTTCTTC.

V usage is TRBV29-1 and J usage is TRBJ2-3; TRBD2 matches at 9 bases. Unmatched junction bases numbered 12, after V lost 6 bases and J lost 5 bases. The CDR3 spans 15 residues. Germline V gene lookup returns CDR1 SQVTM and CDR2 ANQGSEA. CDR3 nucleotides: TGCAGCGTAGGGTGGCGGGAGGGAGCTGGAGATACGCAGTATTTT. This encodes CSVGWREGAGDTQYF.

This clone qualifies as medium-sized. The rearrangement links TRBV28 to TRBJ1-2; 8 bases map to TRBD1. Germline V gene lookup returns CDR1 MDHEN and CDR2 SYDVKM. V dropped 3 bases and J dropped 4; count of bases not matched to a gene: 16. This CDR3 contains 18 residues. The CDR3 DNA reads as TGTGCCAGCAGTTTCGGTGCCCTCAGGGGGCATGTGGGCTATGGCTACACCTTC. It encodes CASSFGALRGHVGYGYTF.

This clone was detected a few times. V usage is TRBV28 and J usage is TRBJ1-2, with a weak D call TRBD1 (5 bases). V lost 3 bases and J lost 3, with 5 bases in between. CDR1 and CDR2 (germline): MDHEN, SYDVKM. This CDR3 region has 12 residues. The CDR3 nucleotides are TGTGCCAGCAGTTTGGGACACTATGGCTACACCTTC. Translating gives CASSLGHYGYTF.

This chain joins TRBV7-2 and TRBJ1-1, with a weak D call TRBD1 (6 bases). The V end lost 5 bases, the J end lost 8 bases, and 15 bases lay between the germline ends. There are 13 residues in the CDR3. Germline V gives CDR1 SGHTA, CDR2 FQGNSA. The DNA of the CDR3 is TGTGCCAGCAGCCCTGGGACACCAATCGAAGCTTTCTTT. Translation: CASSPGTPIEAFF.

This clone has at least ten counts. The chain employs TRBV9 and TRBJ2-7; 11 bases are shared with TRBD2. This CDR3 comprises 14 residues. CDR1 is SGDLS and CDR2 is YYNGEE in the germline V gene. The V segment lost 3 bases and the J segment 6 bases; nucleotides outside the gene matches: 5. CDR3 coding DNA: TGTGCCAGCAGCGGGACTAGCGGGTCACTCGAGCAGTACTTC. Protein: CASSGTSGSLEQYF.